A single sample gave rise to the 28 T cell receptor beta chains below, sequenced in a study of OX40 agonist ivuxolimab in advanced cancers. Only in-frame clones appear in the TCRdb table, and some are missing; sequencing was by immunoSEQ multiplex PCR. The repertoire holds around 77,000 clones, with around 92% as singletons. Sequenced material: CD4+ or CD8+ T cells sorted from blood, taken in a trial of the OX40 agonist ivuxolimab. The receptors were sampled from an adult with an advanced solid tumor such as melanoma, head and neck, liver or kidney cancer.

This clone appeared a few times. This rearrangement joins TRBV19 to TRBJ1-5; TRBD1 agrees at 9 bases. Germline V gene sequence: CDR1 LNHDA, CDR2 SQIVND (reference sequence). The V segment lost 1 base and the J segment 7 bases; nucleotides outside the gene matches: 11. The CDR3 loop spans 17 amino acids. CDR3 loop: CASSIVFFDRGEQPQHF. CDR3 coding DNA: TGTGCCAGTAGTATAGTTTTCTTCGACAGGGGGGAACAGCCCCAGCATTTT.

V is TRBV28 and J is TRBJ2-1; 7 bases are shared with TRBD2. The CDR3 sequence is 15 residues long. The germline V gene has CDR1 MDHEN and CDR2 SYDVKM. J gave up 4 bases and V 3 bases, and 6 bases lay outside the gene matches. CDR3 amino acids: CASSLGGSGYNEQFF. For the CDR3, the DNA is TGTGCCAGCAGTTTGGGCGGGAGCGGGTACAATGAGCAGTTCTTC.

This chain links TRBV7-9 with TRBJ2-2, with D uncertain. V shed 3 bases and J shed 6 bases, with 5 bases lying between them. The CDR3 sequence is 12 residues long. Per germline, CDR1 SEHNR and CDR2 FQNEAQ (reference sequence). Here the CDR3 DNA reads TGTGCCAGCAGCTTCGAGGCCGGGGAGCTGTTTTTT. It codes for CASSFEAGELFF. The full variable domain, completed using reference TRBV7-9 and TRBJ2-2, is DTGVSQNPRHKITKRGQNVTFRCDPISEHNRLYWYRQTLGQGPEFLTYFQNEAQLEKSRLLSDRFSAERPKGSFSTLEIQRTEQGDSAMYLCASSFEAGELFFGEGSRLTVL.

The chain is built from TRBV29-1 and TRBJ1-5; D gene ambiguous. Germline-derived CDR1 and CDR2 are SQVTM and ANQGSEA. Trimming stripped 7 bases from V and 4 bases from J, with 14 bases between. CDR3 size: 13 residues. CDR3 in amino acids: CSASEARNQPQHF. The CDR3 DNA reads as TGCAGCGCGTCGGAGGCTCGAAATCAGCCCCAGCATTTT.

The chain combines TRBV6-1 with TRBJ1-5; D gene ambiguous. Looked up from germline, CDR1 is MNHNS and CDR2 is SASEGT. V was pared by 1 base and J by 0 bases, with 10 bases between. The CDR3 consists of 16 residues. CDR3: CASSEVETVSNQPQHF. The CDR3 DNA reads TGTGCCAGCAGTGAAGTGGAGACTGTTAGCAATCAGCCCCAGCATTTT.

The chain couples TRBV5-1 to TRBJ2-7, with 9 bases aligning to TRBD1. The ends lost 4 bases at V and 5 bases at J; junction bases unmatched: 10. Germline V gives CDR1 SGHRS, CDR2 YFSETQ. The CDR3 length is 15 residues. CDR3 bases: TGCGCCAGCAGCATCGCCGGACAGGGGTGGGACGAGCAGTACTTC. Translating gives CASSIAGQGWDEQYF.

The sample holds one count of this clone. The CDR3 is CASSYQASNQPQHF. The CDR3 DNA is TGTGCCAGCAGTTATCAGGCTTCCAATCAGCCCCAGCATTTT. The chain carries TRBV6-1 and TRBJ1-5; D is unresolved. CDR1 and CDR2 (germline): MNHNS, SASEGT. The V end lost 5 bases, the J end lost 3 bases, and 11 bases lay between the germline ends. This CDR3 comprises 14 residues.

CDR3 protein: CASSLFLRPETQYF. In DNA, the CDR3 is TGTGCCAGCAGCCTTTTTCTGAGGCCGGAGACCCAGTACTTC. The rearrangement links TRBV14 to TRBJ2-5; D is ambiguous. Per germline, CDR1 SGHDN and CDR2 FVKESK. The CDR3 sequence is 14 residues long. Trimming removed 4 bases from V and 5 bases from J, with 14 bases in between. The full variable domain, rest sourced from reference TRBV14 and TRBJ2-5, is EAGVTQFPSHSVIEKGQTVTLRCDPISGHDNLYWYRRVMGKEIKFLLHFVKESKQDESGMPNNRFLAERTGGTYSTLKVQPAELEDSGVYFCASSLFLRPETQYFGPGTRLLVL.

V and J are TRBV6-5 and TRBJ2-7; D is ambiguous. V lost 6 bases and J 6 bases, leaving 12 bases between the germline ends. The CDR3 totals 12 residues. In germline, CDR1 is MNHEY, CDR2 SVGAGI. Here the CDR3 reads CASSLRWGEQYF. In nucleotides, the CDR3 is TGTGCCAGCAGCCTCCGCTGGGGCGAGCAGTACTTC.

The chain combines TRBV19 with TRBJ1-5, with TRBD1 matching over 7 bases. The V gene end was trimmed by 6 bases and the J gene end by 3 bases; junction bases not matched to a gene: 5. The CDR3 covers 14 residues. Per the germline V gene, CDR1 is LNHDA and CDR2 is SQIVND (reference sequence). In DNA form, the CDR3 reads TGTGCCAGTAGCACGGGACAGCCCAATCAGCCCCAGCATTTT. Protein sequence: CASSTGQPNQPQHF.

The rearrangement uses TRBV27 and TRBJ2-7; 11 bases align to TRBD2. J gave up 0 bases and V 3 bases, and 13 bases lay outside the gene matches. This CDR3 contains 19 residues. The V gene's germline CDR1 is MNHEY and CDR2 SMNVEV (reference sequence). The CDR3 bases are TGTGCCAGCAGTTTCCTCACCCCCGGACTAGCGGGCCACTCCTACGAGCAGTACTTC. It specifies CASSFLTPGLAGHSYEQYF.

The chain recombines TRBV5-1 with TRBJ1-5; a weak D match, TRBD1 (5 bases). Germline values: CDR1 SGHRS, CDR2 YFSETQ. This CDR3 has 17 residues. Between the trimmed V and J ends, which lost 4 bases and 0 bases, there was a span of 17 bases. The CDR3 DNA reads as TGCGCCAGCAGCCCGGGGACCTTTGGGGGTAGCAATCAGCCCCAGCATTTT. This translates into CASSPGTFGGSNQPQHF. The whole variable domain, filled in from reference TRBV5-1 and TRBJ1-5, reads KAGVTQTPRYLIKTRGQQVTLSCSPISGHRSVSWYQQTPGQGLQFLFEYFSETQRNKGNFPGRFSGRQFSNSRSEMNVSTLELGDSALYLCASSPGTFGGSNQPQHFGDGTRLSIL.

In this sample, this clone turned up a few times. This rearrangement joins TRBV2 to TRBJ2-7; 7 bases align to TRBD1. The CDR3 runs to 14 residues. The V gene end was trimmed by 11 bases and the J gene end by 1 base; junction bases not matched to a gene: 11. The germline gives CDR1 SNHLY, CDR2 FYNNEI. The CDR3 DNA reads TGTGCCCTAACCAGGACAGGCCAATCCTACGAGCAGTACTTC. Translating it yields CALTRTGQSYEQYF.

Only a few counts were recorded for this clone. The chain combines TRBV15 with TRBJ1-5; D remains ambiguous. There are 13 residues in the CDR3. The V gene lost 1 base and the J gene lost 1 base, with 2 bases spanning the gap. CDR1 is LNHNV and CDR2 is YYDKDF in the germline V gene (reference sequence). Here the CDR3 DNA reads TGTGCCACCAGCAGAGCCAGCAATCAGCCCCAGCATTTT. As protein: CATSRASNQPQHF.

This clone has just a few counts. V gene TRBV5-1 combines with J gene TRBJ2-2; TRBD2 agrees at 12 bases. CDR3 size: 19 residues. Germline CDR1 SGHRS, CDR2 YFSETQ. With V trimmed by 0 bases and J by 5 bases, 11 bases remained unmatched. The CDR3 sequence: CASSLGLAGGSFGTGELFF. DNA for the CDR3: TGCGCCAGCAGCTTGGGGCTAGCGGGAGGGTCCTTCGGGACCGGGGAGCTGTTTTTT.

The chain is built from TRBV18 and TRBJ2-1; TRBD2 matches 10 bases. The CDR3 runs 15 residues. The germline CDR1 and CDR2 sequences are KGHSH and LQKENI. Trimming removed 4 bases from V and 3 bases from J; junction bases left unmatched: 3. DNA of the CDR3: TGTGCCAGCTCACAAGGGACTAGCGTCTACAATGAGCAGTTCTTC. Translated: CASSQGTSVYNEQFF. The full variable domain, its missing parts supplied by reference TRBV18 and TRBJ2-1, is NAGVMQNPRHLVRRRGQEARLRCSPMKGHSHVYWYRQLPEEGLKFMVYLQKENIIDESGMPKERFSAEFPKEGPSILRIQQVVRGDSAAYFCASSQGTSVYNEQFFGPGTRLTVL.

A note on this clone: The junction departs from the called germline gene at one end, perhaps through a read error. CDR3 nucleotides: TGTGCTAGCAGCCCAATAACCGGGACTGCCAACACCGGGGAGCTGTTTTTT. Translating it yields CASSPITGTANTGELFF. The chain recombines TRBV7-7 with TRBJ2-2; D is perhaps TRBD2 (6 bases). This CDR3 spans 17 amino acids. CDR1 is SSHAT and CDR2 is FNYEAQ in the germline V gene (reference sequence).

V is TRBV6-6 and J is TRBJ2-5; TRBD1 agrees at 7 bases. This CDR3 spans 14 amino acids. J was trimmed by 5 bases and V by 8 bases; bases with no gene match: 11. Germline CDR1 reads MNHNY; CDR2 reads SVGAGI (reference sequence). The CDR3: CASQPDRRRETQYF. The CDR3 region has the DNA TGTGCCAGCCAACCGGACAGGCGGCGGGAGACCCAGTACTTC.

The chain uses TRBV11-2 and TRBJ1-3; no firm D call. The CDR3 totals 15 residues. The germline V gene encodes CDR1 SGHAT and CDR2 FQNNGV. The V end was cut by 0 bases, the J end by 1 base, with 7 bases between. The CDR3 DNA sequence: TGTGCCAGCAGCTTAGAACGGGTTTCTGGAAACACCATATATTTT. Its translation is CASSLERVSGNTIYF.

The V gene is TRBV28, the J gene TRBJ1-4, with D perhaps matching TRBD1 (6 bases). Germline CDR1 reads MDHEN; CDR2 reads SYDVKM. The CDR3 loop spans 19 amino acids. The V gene lost 3 bases and the J gene lost 8 bases, with 28 bases spanning the gap. The CDR3 nucleotides read TGTGCCAGCAGTTTTGAAACCGGACGAGGGGGGAGCCGGCGGGAAAAACTGTTTTTT. This codes for CASSFETGRGGSRREKLFF.

The V and J genes are TRBV7-2 and TRBJ2-3; D ambiguous. Trimming removed 5 bases at V and 0 bases at J, with 6 bases between. The germline CDR1 and CDR2 sequences are SGHTA and FQGNSA. The CDR3 loop spans 13 amino acids. CDR3 in DNA: TGTGCCAGCAGCGGTTCTAGCACAGATACGCAGTATTTT. It codes for CASSGSSTDTQYF.

The genes are TRBV27 and TRBJ2-1; 7 nucleotides align to TRBD2. Germline CDR1 reads MNHEY; CDR2 reads SMNVEV (reference sequence). The length of the CDR3 is 15 residues. J lost 8 bases, V lost 3 bases, and 10 bases had no gene match. The CDR3 protein is CASSFSTSRGDEQFF. In nucleotides, the CDR3 is TGTGCCAGCAGTTTTTCAACGTCTCGGGGGGATGAGCAGTTCTTC.

The J gene is TRBJ2-5, the V gene TRBV2; D possibly corresponds to TRBD2 (5 bases). Germline values: CDR1 SNHLY, CDR2 FYNNEI. CDR3 length equals 15 residues. The ends were cut back, 6 bases at V and 4 bases at J, with 18 bases in the middle. This chain's CDR3 is CASRMTNPGIETQYF. CDR3 sequence (DNA): TGTGCCAGCAGGATGACAAACCCGGGAATAGAGACCCAGTACTTC.

This chain links TRBV25-1 with TRBJ2-5; D not resolved. V lost 8 bases to trimming and J lost 2 bases, with 12 bases between them. Germline CDR1 MGHDK, CDR2 SYGVNS. The CDR3 extends over 13 amino acids. CDR3 residues: CASARTFQETQYF. DNA of the CDR3: TGTGCCAGCGCAAGGACGTTTCAAGAGACCCAGTACTTC.

V and J are TRBV19 and TRBJ2-5; D is uncertain. CDR3 size: 12 residues. CDR1 is LNHDA, CDR2 SQIVND, per germline (reference sequence). Trimming stripped 6 bases from V and 2 bases from J, with 7 bases between. DNA for the CDR3: TGTGCCAGTAGAGGCGATCAAGAGACCCAGTACTTC. Translated, it gives CASRGDQETQYF.

The genes are TRBV11-2 and TRBJ1-2, with D perhaps matching TRBD1 (5 bases). The CDR3 extends over 14 amino acids. The V end was cut by 0 bases, the J end by 8 bases, with 13 bases between. Germline V gives CDR1 SGHAT, CDR2 FQNNGV. The CDR3 protein is CASSLEWGSEGYTF. CDR3 bases: TGTGCCAGCAGCTTAGAATGGGGGTCAGAGGGCTACACCTTC.

The chain links TRBV5-1 to TRBJ1-2, with D hard to call. CDR3 length equals 15 residues. Between the trimmed V and J ends, which lost 0 bases and 14 bases, there was a span of 23 bases. Per germline, CDR1 SGHRS and CDR2 YFSETQ. Written as DNA, the CDR3 is TGCGCCAGCAGCTTGGGAGATTGGACCTACACCTTCCCAACCTTC. This encodes CASSLGDWTYTFPTF.

The rearrangement uses TRBV10-2 and TRBJ2-3; D may match TRBD1 or TRBD2 (6 bases each). Trimming took off 8 bases at V and 0 bases at J, with 12 bases between the two ends. Germline V gives CDR1 WSHSY, CDR2 SAAADI. This CDR3 has 14 residues. CDR3 nucleotide sequence: TGCGCCAGCGTCCGGGGGCTTAGCACAGATACGCAGTATTTT. Translation gives CASVRGLSTDTQYF.